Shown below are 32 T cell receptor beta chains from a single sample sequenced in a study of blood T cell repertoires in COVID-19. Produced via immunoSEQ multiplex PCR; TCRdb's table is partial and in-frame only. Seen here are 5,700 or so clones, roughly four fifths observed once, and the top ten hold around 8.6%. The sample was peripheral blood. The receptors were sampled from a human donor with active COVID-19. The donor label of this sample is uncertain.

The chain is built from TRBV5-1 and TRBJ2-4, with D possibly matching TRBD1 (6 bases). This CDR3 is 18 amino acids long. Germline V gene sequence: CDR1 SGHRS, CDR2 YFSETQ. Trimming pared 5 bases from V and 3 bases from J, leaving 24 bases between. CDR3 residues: CASRHSPGTSGSKNIQYF. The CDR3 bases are TGCGCCAGCAGGCATTCCCCCGGGACATCGGGGAGCAAAAACATTCAGTACTTC.

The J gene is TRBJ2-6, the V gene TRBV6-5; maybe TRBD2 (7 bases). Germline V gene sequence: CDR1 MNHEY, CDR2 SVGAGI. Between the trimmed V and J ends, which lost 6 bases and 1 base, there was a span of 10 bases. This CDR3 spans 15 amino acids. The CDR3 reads CASSEGGSGANVLTF. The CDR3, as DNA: TGTGCCAGCAGCGAGGGGGGGTCTGGGGCCAACGTCCTGACTTTC.

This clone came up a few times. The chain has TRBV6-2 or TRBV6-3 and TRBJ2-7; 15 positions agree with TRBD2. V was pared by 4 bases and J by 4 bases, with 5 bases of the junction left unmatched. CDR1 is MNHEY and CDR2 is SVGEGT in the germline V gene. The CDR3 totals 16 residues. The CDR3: CASSSPGLAGGYEQYF. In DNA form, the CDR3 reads TGTGCCAGCAGTTCCCCTGGACTAGCGGGGGGGTACGAGCAGTACTTC.

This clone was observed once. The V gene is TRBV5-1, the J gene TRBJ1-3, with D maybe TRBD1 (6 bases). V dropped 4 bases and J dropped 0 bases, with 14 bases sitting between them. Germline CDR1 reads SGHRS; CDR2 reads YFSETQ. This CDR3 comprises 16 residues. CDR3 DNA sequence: TGCGCCAGCAGCGAACAGGGTACGGTCTCTGGAAACACCATATATTTT. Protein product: CASSEQGTVSGNTIYF.

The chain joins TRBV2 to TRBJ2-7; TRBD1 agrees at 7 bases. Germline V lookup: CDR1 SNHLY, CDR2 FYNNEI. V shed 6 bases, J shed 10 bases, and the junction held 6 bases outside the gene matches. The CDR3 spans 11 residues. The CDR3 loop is CASRQWDSQYF. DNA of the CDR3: TGTGCCAGCAGGCAGTGGGACAGTCAGTACTTC.

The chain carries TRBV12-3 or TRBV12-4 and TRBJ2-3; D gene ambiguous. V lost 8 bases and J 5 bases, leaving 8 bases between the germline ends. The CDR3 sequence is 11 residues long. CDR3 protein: CASRARDTQYF. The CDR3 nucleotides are TGTGCCAGCCGCGCACGAGATACGCAGTATTTT.

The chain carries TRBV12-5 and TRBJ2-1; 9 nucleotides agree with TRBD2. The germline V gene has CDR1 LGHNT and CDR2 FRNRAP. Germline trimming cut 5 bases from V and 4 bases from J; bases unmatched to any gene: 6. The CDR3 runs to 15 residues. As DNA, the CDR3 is TGTGCTAGTGGTCCGAGGCTAGCGGGGTACAATGAGCAGTTCTTC. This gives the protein CASGPRLAGYNEQFF.

CDR3 amino acids: CASKGRAGQPQHF. As DNA, the CDR3 is TGTGCCAGCAAGGGGAGGGCCGGTCAGCCCCAGCATTTT. V is TRBV2 and J is TRBJ1-5; tentatively, D is TRBD1 (5 bases). CDR3 length: 13 amino acids. Germline assignment: CDR1 SNHLY and CDR2 FYNNEI. V was cut by 7 bases and J by 6 bases, with 13 bases left in between.

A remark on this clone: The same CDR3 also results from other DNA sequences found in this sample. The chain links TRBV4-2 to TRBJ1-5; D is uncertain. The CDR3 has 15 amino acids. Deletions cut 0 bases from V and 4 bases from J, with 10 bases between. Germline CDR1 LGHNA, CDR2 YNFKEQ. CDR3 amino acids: CASSQERGGNQPQHF. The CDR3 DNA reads TGTGCCAGCAGCCAAGAACGCGGAGGGAATCAGCCCCAGCATTTT.

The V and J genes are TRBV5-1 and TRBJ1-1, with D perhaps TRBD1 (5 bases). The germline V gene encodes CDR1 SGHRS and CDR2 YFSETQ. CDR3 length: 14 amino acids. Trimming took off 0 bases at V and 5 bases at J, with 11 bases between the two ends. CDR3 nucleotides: TGCGCCAGCAGCTTGGCCAGGGATGGGACTGAAGCTTTCTTT. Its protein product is CASSLARDGTEAFF.

In nucleotides, the CDR3 is TGTGCCCACATACAAAGGACAGGGTCGAACACCATATATTTT. Translated: CAHIQRTGSNTIYF. This chain joins TRBV30 and TRBJ1-3, with 8 positions matching TRBD1. Trimming at V came to 8 bases and at J to 7 bases, leaving 13 bases not matched to a gene. From germline, CDR1 is GTSNPN and CDR2 SVGIG (reference sequence). The CDR3 runs 14 residues.

Here the CDR3 DNA reads TGTGCCAGCAGCAAAGAAGATCCTAGCGGGACGAGCACAGATACGCAGTATTTT. Protein: CASSKEDPSGTSTDTQYF. J is TRBJ2-3 and V is TRBV21-1; TRBD2, as called in the table, went unchecked against the DNA. TRBV21-1 constitutes a pseudogene. This CDR3 is built from 18 residues.

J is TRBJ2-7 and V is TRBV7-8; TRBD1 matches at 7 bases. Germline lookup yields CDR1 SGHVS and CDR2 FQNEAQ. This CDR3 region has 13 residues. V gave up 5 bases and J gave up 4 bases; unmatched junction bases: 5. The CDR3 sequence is CASSPGTVYEQYF. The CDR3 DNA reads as TGTGCCAGCAGCCCTGGGACAGTATACGAGCAGTACTTC.

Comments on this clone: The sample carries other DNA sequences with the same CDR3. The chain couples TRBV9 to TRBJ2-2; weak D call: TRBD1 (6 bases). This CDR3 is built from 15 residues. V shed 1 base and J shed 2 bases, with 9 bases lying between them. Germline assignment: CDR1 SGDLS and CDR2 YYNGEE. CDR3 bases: TGTGCCAGCAGCGTACGGACAGAAAACACCGGGGAGCTGTTTTTT. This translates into CASSVRTENTGELFF.

The CDR3 spells CASSFDRGLGTDTQYF. CDR3 DNA: TGCGCCAGCAGCTTCGACAGGGGGCTGGGGACAGATACGCAGTATTTT. The chain uses TRBV5-1 and TRBJ2-3; 10 bases map to TRBD1. Germline V gene lookup returns CDR1 SGHRS and CDR2 YFSETQ. This CDR3 has 16 residues. The junction had 6 bases not matched to a gene; V was cut back by 2 bases and J by 3 bases.

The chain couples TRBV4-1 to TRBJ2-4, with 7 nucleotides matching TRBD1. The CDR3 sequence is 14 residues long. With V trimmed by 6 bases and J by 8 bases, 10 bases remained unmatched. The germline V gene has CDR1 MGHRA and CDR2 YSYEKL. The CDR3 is CASRSGTVGDIQYF. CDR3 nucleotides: TGCGCCAGCAGATCCGGGACAGTAGGAGACATTCAGTACTTC.

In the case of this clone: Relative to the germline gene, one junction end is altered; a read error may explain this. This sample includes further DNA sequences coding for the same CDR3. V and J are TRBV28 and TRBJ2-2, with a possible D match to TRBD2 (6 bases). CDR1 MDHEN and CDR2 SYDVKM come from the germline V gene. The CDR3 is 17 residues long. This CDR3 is CASRYFPGGPNTGELFF. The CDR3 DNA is TGTGCCAGCAGGTACTTCCCCGGGGGTCCGAACACTGGGGAGCTGTTTTTT.

The chain's CDR3 is CASSWGLAGGIIYEQYF. The CDR3 region has the DNA TGCGCCAGCAGCTGGGGACTAGCGGGGGGGATAATCTACGAGCAGTACTTC. The chain combines TRBV5-1 with TRBJ2-7, with 16 positions matching TRBD2. This CDR3 contains 17 residues. Germline-derived CDR1 and CDR2 are SGHRS and YFSETQ. The V and J ends lost 3 bases and 3 bases, in that order; junction bases with no gene match: 6.

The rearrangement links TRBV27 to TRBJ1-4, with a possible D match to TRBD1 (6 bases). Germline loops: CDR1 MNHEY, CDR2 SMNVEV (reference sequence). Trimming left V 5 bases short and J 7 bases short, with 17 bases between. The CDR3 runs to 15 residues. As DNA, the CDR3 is TGTGCCAGCAGTGCCTCACAGGGAGGGATTGAAAAACTGTTTTTT. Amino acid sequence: CASSASQGGIEKLFF.

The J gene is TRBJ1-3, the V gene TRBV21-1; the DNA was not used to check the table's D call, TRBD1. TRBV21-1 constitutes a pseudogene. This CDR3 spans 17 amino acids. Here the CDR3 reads CASKPRDRGKSGNTIYF. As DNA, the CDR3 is TGTGCCAGCAAACCCCGGGACAGGGGGAAATCTGGAAACACCATATATTTT.

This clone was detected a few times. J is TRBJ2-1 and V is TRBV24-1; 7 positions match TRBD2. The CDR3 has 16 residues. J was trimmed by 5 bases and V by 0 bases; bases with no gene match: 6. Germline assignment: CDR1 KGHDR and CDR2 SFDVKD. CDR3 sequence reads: CATSDLRLAVHNEQFF. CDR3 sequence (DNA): TGTGCCACCAGTGATTTGAGGCTAGCGGTGCACAATGAGCAGTTCTTC.

The CDR3 here is CASSLGDRGPYEQYF. CDR3 nucleotides: TGTGCCAGCAGCTTGGGGGACAGGGGTCCCTACGAGCAGTACTTC. V usage is TRBV5-6 and J usage is TRBJ2-7; 10 nucleotides agree with TRBD1. The CDR3 totals 15 residues. Germline V gene sequence: CDR1 SGHDT, CDR2 YYEEEE. The V gene end was trimmed by 0 bases and the J gene end by 2 bases; junction bases not matched to a gene: 2.

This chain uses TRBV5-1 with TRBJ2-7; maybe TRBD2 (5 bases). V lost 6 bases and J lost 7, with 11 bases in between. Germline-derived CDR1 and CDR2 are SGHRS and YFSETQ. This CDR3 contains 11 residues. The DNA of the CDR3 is TGCGCCAGCAAGGACCCGGGGGAGCAGTACTTC. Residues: CASKDPGEQYF.

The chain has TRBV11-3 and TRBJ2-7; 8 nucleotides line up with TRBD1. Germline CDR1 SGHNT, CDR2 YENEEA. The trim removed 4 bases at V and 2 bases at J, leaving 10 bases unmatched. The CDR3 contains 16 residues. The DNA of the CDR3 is TGTGCCAGCAGCTCCCCTTGGGACAGGAGGGCCTACGAGCAGTACGTC. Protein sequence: CASSSPWDRRAYEQYV.

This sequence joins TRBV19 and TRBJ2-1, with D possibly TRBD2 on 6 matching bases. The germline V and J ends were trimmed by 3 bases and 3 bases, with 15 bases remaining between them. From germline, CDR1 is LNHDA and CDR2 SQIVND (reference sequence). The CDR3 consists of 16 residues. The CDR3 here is CASSILLGTGYNEQFF. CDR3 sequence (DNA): TGTGCCAGTAGTATCCTCTTGGGGACTGGCTACAATGAGCAGTTCTTC. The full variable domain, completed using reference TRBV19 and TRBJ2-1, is DGGITQSPKYLFRKEGQNVTLSCEQNLNHDAMYWYRQDPGQGLRLIYYSQIVNDFQKGDIAEGYSVSREKKESFPLTVTSAQKNPTAFYLCASSILLGTGYNEQFFGPGTRLTVL.

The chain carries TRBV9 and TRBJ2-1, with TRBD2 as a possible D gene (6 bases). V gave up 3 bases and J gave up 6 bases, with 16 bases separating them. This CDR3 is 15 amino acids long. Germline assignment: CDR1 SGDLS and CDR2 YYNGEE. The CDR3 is CASSEEVLAFNEQFF. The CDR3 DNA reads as TGTGCCAGCAGCGAGGAGGTACTAGCTTTCAATGAGCAGTTCTTC.

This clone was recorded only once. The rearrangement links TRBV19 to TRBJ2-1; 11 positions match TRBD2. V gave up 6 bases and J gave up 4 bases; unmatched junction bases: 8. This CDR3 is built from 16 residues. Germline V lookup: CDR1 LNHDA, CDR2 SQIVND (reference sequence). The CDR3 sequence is CASSRTGTSGYNEQFF. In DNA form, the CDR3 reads TGTGCCAGTAGCCGCACGGGGACTAGCGGTTACAATGAGCAGTTCTTC.

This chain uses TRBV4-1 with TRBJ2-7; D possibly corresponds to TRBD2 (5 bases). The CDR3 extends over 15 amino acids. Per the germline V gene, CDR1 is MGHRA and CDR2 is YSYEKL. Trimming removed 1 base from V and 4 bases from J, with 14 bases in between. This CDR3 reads CASSQVFGLLYEQYF. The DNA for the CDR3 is TGCGCCAGCAGCCAAGTCTTCGGACTCCTTTACGAGCAGTACTTC.

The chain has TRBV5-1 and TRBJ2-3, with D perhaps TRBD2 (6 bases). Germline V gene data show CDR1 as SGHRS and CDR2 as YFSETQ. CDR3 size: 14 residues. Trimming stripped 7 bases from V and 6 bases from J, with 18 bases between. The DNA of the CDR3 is TGCGCCAGCGCTAAGGAGGGCCAGGCTGATACGCAGTATTTT. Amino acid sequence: CASAKEGQADTQYF. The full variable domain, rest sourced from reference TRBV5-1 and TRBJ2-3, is KAGVTQTPRYLIKTRGQQVTLSCSPISGHRSVSWYQQTPGQGLQFLFEYFSETQRNKGNFPGRFSGRQFSNSRSEMNVSTLELGDSALYLCASAKEGQADTQYFGPGTRLTVL.

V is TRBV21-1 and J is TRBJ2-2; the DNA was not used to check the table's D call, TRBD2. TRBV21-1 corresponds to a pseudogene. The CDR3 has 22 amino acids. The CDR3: CASSKGGPCIRRGAENTGELFF. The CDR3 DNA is TGTGCCAGCAGCAAAGGGGGACCCTGTATCCGACGGGGGGCCGAGAACACCGGGGAGCTGTTTTTT.

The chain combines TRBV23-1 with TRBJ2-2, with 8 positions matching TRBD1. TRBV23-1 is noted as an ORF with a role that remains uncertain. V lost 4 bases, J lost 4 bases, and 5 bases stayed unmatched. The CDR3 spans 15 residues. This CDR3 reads CASSRRDRITGELFF. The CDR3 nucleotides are TGCGCCAGCAGTCGCCGGGACAGGATCACCGGGGAGCTGTTTTTT.

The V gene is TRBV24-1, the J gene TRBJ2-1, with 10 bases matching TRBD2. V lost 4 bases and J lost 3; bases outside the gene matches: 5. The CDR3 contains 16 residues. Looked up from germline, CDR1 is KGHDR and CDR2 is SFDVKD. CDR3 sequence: CATSDIAGGDYNEQFF. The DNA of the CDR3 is TGTGCCACCAGTGACATAGCGGGAGGAGACTACAATGAGCAGTTCTTC.